These 4 T cell receptor beta chains came from one sample sequenced in a study of radiotherapy plus CTLA-4 blockade in lung cancer. Generated by immunoSEQ multiplex PCR, the TCRdb table keeps only in-frame clones and is missing some. The sample includes about 51,000 clones, approximately 80% of them seen just once. The material was peripheral blood, obtained from a patient treated with radiotherapy plus ipilimumab. All receptors derive from a human donor with non-small cell lung cancer whose response to radiotherapy plus ipilimumab could not be evaluated.

The chain has TRBV7-6 and TRBJ2-2, with TRBD1 identical over 9 bases. V trimming: 4 bases; J trimming: 2 bases; junction bases outside the gene matches: 11. The CDR3 runs to 18 residues. Germline V CDR1 and CDR2: SGHVS, FNYEAQ. This CDR3 reads CASSSSLRDRVNTGELFF. Written as DNA, the CDR3 is TGTGCCAGCAGCTCGTCCCTCCGGGACAGGGTAAACACCGGGGAGCTGTTTTTT.

This chain links TRBV5-8 with TRBJ1-5; 8 nucleotides line up with TRBD1. Trimming at V came to 0 bases and at J to 1 base, leaving 6 bases not matched to a gene. The CDR3 contains 17 residues. Germline V gene lookup returns CDR1 SGHTS and CDR2 YDEGEE. CDR3 DNA sequence: TGTGCCAGCAGCTTGGGACAGGGGTCGGGCAGCAATCAGCCCCAGCATTTT. Its protein product is CASSLGQGSGSNQPQHF.

The chain uses TRBV5-1 and TRBJ2-5; D is possibly TRBD2 (6 bases). In germline, CDR1 is SGHRS, CDR2 YFSETQ. This CDR3 has 14 residues. Trimming cost V 6 bases and J 1 base, with 13 bases left between them. CDR3 nucleotides: TGCGCCAGCACCGGGAGCGCGGCCCAAGAGACCCAGTACTTC. Its protein product is CASTGSAAQETQYF.

The V call is TRBV27, the J call TRBJ2-5; TRBD1 matches 7 bases. V lost 6 bases to trimming and J lost 5 bases; unmatched junction nucleotides: 9. This CDR3 has 14 residues. Per the germline V gene, CDR1 is MNHEY and CDR2 is SMNVEV (reference sequence). CDR3 sequence reads: CASRHLDREETQYF. CDR3 nucleotide sequence: TGTGCCAGCAGACACCTAGACAGGGAGGAGACCCAGTACTTC.